The T cell receptor beta chain described here comes from a study of blood T cell repertoires in COVID-19. Overall study: From the United States, Italy and Spain came samples of acute and convalescent COVID-19.

Study processing details: Reference gene primer amplification gave estimated nucleated cell counts. Measured with immunoSEQ multiplex PCR; TCRdb has only the in-frame clones, and not every one. The DNA gave D and trimming, while V, J and clone size come from that table. This table holds around 110,000 clones, 82% found once. The V and J ends lost 2 bases and 3 bases respectively, with 13 bases between them. CDR3 size: 15 residues. Germline V gives CDR1 MDHEN, CDR2 SYDVKM. The TCR originated in a man in his 70s with acute or convalescent COVID-19. The chain employs TRBV28 and TRBJ1-2; a possible D gene is TRBD1 (6 bases). The sequencing input was peripheral blood. The CDR3 loop is CASSLTGKRDYGYTF. In nucleotides, the CDR3 is TGTGCCAGCAGTTTAACAGGGAAGAGGGACTATGGCTACACCTTC.